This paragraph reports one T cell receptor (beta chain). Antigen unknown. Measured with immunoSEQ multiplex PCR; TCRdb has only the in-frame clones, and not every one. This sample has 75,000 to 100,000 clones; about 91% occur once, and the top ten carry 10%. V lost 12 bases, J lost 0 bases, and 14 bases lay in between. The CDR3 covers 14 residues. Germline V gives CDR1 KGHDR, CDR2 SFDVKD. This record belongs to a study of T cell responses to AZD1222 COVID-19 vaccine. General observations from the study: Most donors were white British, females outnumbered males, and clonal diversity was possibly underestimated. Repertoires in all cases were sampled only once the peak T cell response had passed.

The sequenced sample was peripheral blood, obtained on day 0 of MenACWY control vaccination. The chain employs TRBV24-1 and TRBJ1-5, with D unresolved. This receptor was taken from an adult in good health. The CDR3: CAPPLGNSNQPQHF. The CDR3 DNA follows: TGTGCCCCTCCCCTGGGAAATAGCAATCAGCCCCAGCATTTT.